The T cell receptor beta chain under discussion was sequenced for a study of CD8+ T cells in alopecia areata. It was cDNA, reverse transcribed from extracted RNA, that served as the sequencing template. Here immunoSEQ multiplex PCR was the method, and the copy in TCRdb shows in-frame clones only, minus some. The repertoire consists of roughly 260,000 clones, none detected only once. This clone was detected a few times. Gene names are the mouse ones. The CDR3 goes on 4 residues after the read ends, and that part is filled in from the germline J gene. Germline V gene data show CDR1 as NSQYPW and CDR2 as LRSPGD (reference sequence). Trimming removed 0 bases at V and 2 bases at J, with 11 bases between. The CDR3 is 16 amino acids. The study sorted pooled cutaneous lymph node cells by CD4, CD8alpha, NKG2D, NKG2ACE and other markers.

The TCR was taken from a C3H/HeJ mouse with alopecia areata. MHC haplotype of the strain: H2-k. The chain couples TRBV1 to TRBJ2-1; D is possibly TRBD2 (6 bases). Sequenced sample: CD4+ T cells sorted from a lymph node. The chain's CDR3 is CTCSADLRGDYAEQFF. The part of the CDR3 DNA that was read is TGCACCTGCAGTGCAGATCTGCGGGGGGACTATGCT.